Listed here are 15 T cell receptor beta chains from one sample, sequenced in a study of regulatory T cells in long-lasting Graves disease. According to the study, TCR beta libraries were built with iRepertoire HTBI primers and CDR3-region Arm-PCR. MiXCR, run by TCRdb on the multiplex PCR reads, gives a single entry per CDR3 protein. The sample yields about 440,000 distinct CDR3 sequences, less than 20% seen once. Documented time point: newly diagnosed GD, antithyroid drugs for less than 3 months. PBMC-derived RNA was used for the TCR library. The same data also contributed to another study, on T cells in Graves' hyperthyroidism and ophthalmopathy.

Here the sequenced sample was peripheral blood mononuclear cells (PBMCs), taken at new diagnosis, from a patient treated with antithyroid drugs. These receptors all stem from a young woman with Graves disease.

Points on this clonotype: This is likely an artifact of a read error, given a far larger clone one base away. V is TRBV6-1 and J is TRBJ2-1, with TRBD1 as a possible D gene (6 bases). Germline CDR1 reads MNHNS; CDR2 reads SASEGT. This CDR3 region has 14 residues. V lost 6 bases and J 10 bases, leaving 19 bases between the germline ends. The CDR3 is CASRITTGSHEQFF. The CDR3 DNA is TGTGCCAGCAGGATTACTACAGGGAGTCACGAGCAGTTCTTC.

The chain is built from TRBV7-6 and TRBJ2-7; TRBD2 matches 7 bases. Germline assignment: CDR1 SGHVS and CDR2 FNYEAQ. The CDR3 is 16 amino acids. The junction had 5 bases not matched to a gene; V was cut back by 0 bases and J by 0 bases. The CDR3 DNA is TGTGCCAGCAGCTTAGCCCCTAGCGGAGACTCCTACGAGCAGTACTTC. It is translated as CASSLAPSGDSYEQYF.

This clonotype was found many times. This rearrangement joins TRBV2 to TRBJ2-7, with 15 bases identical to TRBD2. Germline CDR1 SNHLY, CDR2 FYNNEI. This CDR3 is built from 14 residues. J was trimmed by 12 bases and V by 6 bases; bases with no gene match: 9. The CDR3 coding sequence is TGTGCCAGCAGAGAGGGACTAGCGGGAGGTCTCTGGTACTTC. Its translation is CASREGLAGGLWYF.

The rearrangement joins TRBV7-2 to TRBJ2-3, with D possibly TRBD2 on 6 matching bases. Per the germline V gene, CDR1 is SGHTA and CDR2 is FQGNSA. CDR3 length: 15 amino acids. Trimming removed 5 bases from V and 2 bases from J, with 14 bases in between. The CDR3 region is CASSPVGLSTDTQYF. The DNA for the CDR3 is TGTGCCAGCAGCCCTGTGGGACTTTCCACAGATACGCAGTATTTT.

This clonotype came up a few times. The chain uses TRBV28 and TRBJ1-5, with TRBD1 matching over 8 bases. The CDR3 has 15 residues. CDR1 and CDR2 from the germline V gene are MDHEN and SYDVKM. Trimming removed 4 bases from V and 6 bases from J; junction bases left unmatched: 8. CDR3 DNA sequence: TGTGCCAGCAGTTCTGACAGGGGTGGGGGTCAGCCCCAGCATTTT. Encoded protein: CASSSDRGGGQPQHF.

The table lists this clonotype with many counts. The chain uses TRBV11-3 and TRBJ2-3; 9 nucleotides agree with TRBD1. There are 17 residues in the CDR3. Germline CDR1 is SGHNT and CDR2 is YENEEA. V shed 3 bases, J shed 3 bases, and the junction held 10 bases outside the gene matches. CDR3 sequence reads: CASSFSGSGQGTDTQYF. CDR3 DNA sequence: TGTGCCAGCAGCTTCAGCGGTTCGGGACAGGGAACAGATACGCAGTATTTT. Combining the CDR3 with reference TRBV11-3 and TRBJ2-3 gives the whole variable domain EAGVVQSPRYKIIEKKQPVAFWCNPISGHNTLYWYLQNLGQGPELLIRYENEEAVDDSQLPKDRFSAERLKGVDSTLKIQPAELGDSAVYLCASSFSGSGQGTDTQYFGPGTRLTVL.

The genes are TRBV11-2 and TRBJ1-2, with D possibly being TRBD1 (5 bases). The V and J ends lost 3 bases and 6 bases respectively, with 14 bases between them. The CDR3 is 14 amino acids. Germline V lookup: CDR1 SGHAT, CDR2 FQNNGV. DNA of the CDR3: TGTGCCAGCAGCTTCAGGGCAGGGCAGGATGGCTACACCTTC. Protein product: CASSFRAGQDGYTF.

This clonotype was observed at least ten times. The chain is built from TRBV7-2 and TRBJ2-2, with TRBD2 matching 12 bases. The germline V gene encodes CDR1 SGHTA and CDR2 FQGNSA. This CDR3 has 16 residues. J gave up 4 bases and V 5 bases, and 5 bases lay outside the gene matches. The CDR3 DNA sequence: TGTGCCAGCAGCCCTAGGACTAGCGGGGTCACCGGGGAGCTGTTTTTT. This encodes CASSPRTSGVTGELFF. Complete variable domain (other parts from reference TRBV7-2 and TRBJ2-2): GAGVSQSPSNKVTEKGKDVELRCDPISGHTALYWYRQSLGQGLEFLIYFQGNSAPDKSGLPSDRFSAERTGGSVSTLTIQRTQQEDSAVYLCASSPRTSGVTGELFFGEGSRLTVL.

The CDR3 sequence is CASSFLAGQDPSYEQYF. CDR3 nucleotide sequence: TGTGCCAGCAGTTTTTTGGCTGGACAAGACCCCTCCTACGAGCAGTACTTC. The chain uses TRBV28 and TRBJ2-7; tentative D call: TRBD1 (5 bases). V was pared by 3 bases and J by 0 bases, with 18 bases between. The CDR3 has 17 amino acids. Germline V gene data show CDR1 as MDHEN and CDR2 as SYDVKM.

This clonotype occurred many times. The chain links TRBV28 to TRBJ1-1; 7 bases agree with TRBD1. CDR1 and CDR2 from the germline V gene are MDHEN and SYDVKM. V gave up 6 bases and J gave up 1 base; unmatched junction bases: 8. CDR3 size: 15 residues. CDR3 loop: CASSNPGQQNTEAFF. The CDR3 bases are TGTGCCAGCAGCAACCCGGGACAGCAGAACACTGAAGCTTTCTTT.

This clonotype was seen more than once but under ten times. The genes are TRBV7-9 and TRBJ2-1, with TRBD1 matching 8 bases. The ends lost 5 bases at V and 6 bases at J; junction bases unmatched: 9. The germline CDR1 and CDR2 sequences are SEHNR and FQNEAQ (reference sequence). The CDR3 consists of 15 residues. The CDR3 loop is CASSAPGQVLNEQFF. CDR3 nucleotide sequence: TGTGCCAGCAGCGCCCCGGGACAGGTCCTCAATGAGCAGTTCTTC.

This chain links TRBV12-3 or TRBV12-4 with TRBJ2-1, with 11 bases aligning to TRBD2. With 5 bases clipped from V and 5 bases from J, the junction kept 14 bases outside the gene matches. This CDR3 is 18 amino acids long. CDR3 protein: CASSQRPRLAGKHNEQFF. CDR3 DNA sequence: TGTGCCAGCAGTCAACGGCCCCGACTAGCGGGAAAACACAATGAGCAGTTCTTC.

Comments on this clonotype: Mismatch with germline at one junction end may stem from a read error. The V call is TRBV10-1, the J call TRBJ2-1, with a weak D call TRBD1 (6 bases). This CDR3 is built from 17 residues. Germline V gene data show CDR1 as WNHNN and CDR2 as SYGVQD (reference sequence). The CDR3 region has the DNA TGCGCCAGCAGTGAGTACCAGGGGCTAGGCTCCTACAATGAGCGGTTCTTC. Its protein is CASSEYQGLGSYNERFF.

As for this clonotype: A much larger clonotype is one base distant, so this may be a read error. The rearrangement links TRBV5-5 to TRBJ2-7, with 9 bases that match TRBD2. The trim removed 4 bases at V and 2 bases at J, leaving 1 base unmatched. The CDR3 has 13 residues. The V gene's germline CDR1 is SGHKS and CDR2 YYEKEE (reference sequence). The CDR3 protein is CASSRLAAYEQYF. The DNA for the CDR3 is TGTGCCAGCAGCAGACTAGCGGCCTACGAGCAGTACTTC. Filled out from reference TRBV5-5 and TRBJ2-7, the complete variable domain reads DAGVTQSPTHLIKTRGQQVTLRCSPISGHKSVSWYQQVLGQGPQFIFQYYEKEERGRGNFPDRFSARQFPNYSSELNVNALLLGDSALYLCASSRLAAYEQYFGPGTRLTVT.

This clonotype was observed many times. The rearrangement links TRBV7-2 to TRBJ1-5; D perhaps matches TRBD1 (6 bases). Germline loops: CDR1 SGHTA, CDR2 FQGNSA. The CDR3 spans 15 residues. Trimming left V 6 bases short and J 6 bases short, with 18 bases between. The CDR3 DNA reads TGTGCCAGCAGACGAATCGGGACAAATTTTCAGCCCCAGCATTTT. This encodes CASRRIGTNFQPQHF.